The source of this T cell receptor (beta chain) is a study of blood T cell repertoires in COVID-19. Study overall: PBMCs, B-cell-depleted T cells, or T cells were the source of the cDNA or gDNA that made up the material.

Original processing methods: Reference gene primer amplification in the assay estimated nucleated cell counts. Clones were sequenced by immunoSEQ multiplex PCR, and TCRdb holds only the in-frame ones, with some missing. Clone size and the V and J calls come from that table; the DNA yielded D and trimming. Here the sample spans 290,000 or so clones, roughly nine tenths being singletons. V lost 4 bases and J 6 bases, leaving 13 bases between the germline ends. This CDR3 contains 14 residues. Germline V CDR1 and CDR2: SNHLY, FYNNEI. Enrolment of Seattle patients took place during active infection, and they were followed longitudinally.

The chain joins TRBV2 to TRBJ2-1, with D possibly TRBD1 on 5 matching bases. Source material: peripheral blood. This clonotype was obtained from a woman under 40 with COVID-19, enrolled during active disease. The CDR3 nucleotides read TGTGCCAGCAGTGGAGGACAAAAGGTCAATGAGCAGTTCTTC. It is translated as CASSGGQKVNEQFF.